Presented here are 24 T cell receptor beta chains from one specimen sequenced in a study of T cell responses to AZD1222 COVID-19 vaccine. The table came from immunoSEQ multiplex PCR; TCRdb's copy has only in-frame clones and leaves some out. The sample consists of about 120,000 clones, around 89% of them appearing once. Sequencing used peripheral blood, obtained on day 0 of MenACWY control vaccination. The receptors were sampled from an adult in good health.

The genes are TRBV13 and TRBJ2-2; D not certain. Between the trimmed V and J ends, which lost 0 bases and 6 bases, there was a span of 11 bases. Germline assignment: CDR1 PRHDT and CDR2 FYEKMQ (reference sequence). The CDR3 length is 15 residues. CDR3 nucleotides: TGTGCCAGCAGCTTAGGTGACATACGGGCCGGGGAGCTGTTTTTT. This encodes CASSLGDIRAGELFF. Using reference TRBV13 and TRBJ2-2 for the parts outside the CDR3, the full variable domain is AAGVIQSPRHLIKEKRETATLKCYPIPRHDTVYWYQQGPGQDPQFLISFYEKMQSDKGSIPDRFSAQQFSDYHSELNMSSLELGDSALYFCASSLGDIRAGELFFGEGSRLTVL.

This clone appeared a single time. This chain connects TRBV2 to TRBJ1-1; no firm D call. V was cut by 7 bases and J by 3 bases, with 12 bases left in between. The CDR3 is 13 amino acids. CDR1 and CDR2 from the germline V gene are SNHLY and FYNNEI. CDR3 loop: CASKFEGHTEAFF. In nucleotides, the CDR3 is TGTGCCAGCAAATTTGAGGGTCACACTGAAGCTTTCTTT.

The count of this clone is one. The chain employs TRBV3-1 (or the pseudogene TRBV3-2) and TRBJ1-2, with D tentatively TRBD1 (5 bases). V was pared by 0 bases and J by 8 bases, with 13 bases between. Germline CDR1 LGHDT, CDR2 YNNKEL (reference sequence). The CDR3 length is 14 residues. The CDR3 is CASSQDWTSTGYTF. CDR3 sequence (DNA): TGTGCCAGCAGCCAAGATTGGACATCTACAGGCTACACCTTC.

This clone was seen a single time. The genes are TRBV7-3 and TRBJ2-5; 7 nucleotides agree with TRBD2. Germline CDR1 is SGHTA and CDR2 is FQGTGA. The CDR3 runs 15 residues. Trimming removed 1 base from V and 3 bases from J; junction bases left unmatched: 5. The chain's CDR3 is CASSLRGRVKETQYF. The CDR3 DNA follows: TGTGCCAGCAGCTTAAGGGGGAGGGTTAAAGAGACCCAGTACTTC.

V usage is TRBV18 and J usage is TRBJ1-1, with D maybe TRBD1 (6 bases). Deletions cut 6 bases from V and 6 bases from J, with 11 bases between. The CDR3 length is 12 residues. Germline-derived CDR1 and CDR2 are KGHSH and LQKENI. The CDR3 DNA reads TGTGCCAGCTCTGGGACACTCCCTGAAGCTTTCTTT. The encoded protein is CASSGTLPEAFF.

The rearrangement joins TRBV9 to TRBJ2-1; D remains ambiguous. Germline V CDR1 and CDR2: SGDLS, YYNGEE. The CDR3 runs to 16 residues. The V and J ends lost 2 bases and 2 bases respectively, with 14 bases between them. For the CDR3, the DNA is TGTGCCAGCAGCGTCAAGTCGACTGGGGCCTACAATGAGCAGTTCTTC. Translated: CASSVKSTGAYNEQFF.

The genes are TRBV6-2 or TRBV6-3 and TRBJ2-2; D may be TRBD1 (6 bases). The germline V gene has CDR1 MNHEY and CDR2 SVGEGT. Trimming took 2 bases from V and 7 from J, leaving 11 bases between them. The CDR3 spans 14 residues. Written as DNA, the CDR3 is TGTGCCAGCAGTTACGCAGGGGTAGTCGGGGAGCTGTTTTTT. Translated: CASSYAGVVGELFF.

The chain links TRBV10-1 to TRBJ1-1; 7 bases fit TRBD1. The CDR3 length is 14 residues. J lost 0 bases, V lost 6 bases, and 4 bases had no gene match. Germline V CDR1 and CDR2: WNHNN, SYGVQD (reference sequence). The CDR3 is CASSAGTVNTEAFF. In DNA, the CDR3 is TGCGCCAGCAGCGCCGGGACAGTGAACACTGAAGCTTTCTTT.

The chain links TRBV28 to TRBJ2-7; D gene uncertain. CDR1 and CDR2 from the germline V gene are MDHEN and SYDVKM. V was clipped by 2 bases and J by 2 bases, with 7 bases between them. The CDR3 has 13 residues. CDR3 in DNA: TGTGCCAGCAGTTTAAGGGTTCCCTACGAGCAGTACTTC. It encodes CASSLRVPYEQYF.

The chain has TRBV19 and TRBJ1-5; D uncertain. V gave up 4 bases and J gave up 11 bases, with 15 bases separating them. The length of the CDR3 is 13 residues. CDR1 is LNHDA and CDR2 is SQIVND in the germline V gene (reference sequence). This CDR3 reads CASSKVPFSSQHF. Written as DNA, the CDR3 is TGTGCCAGTAGTAAAGTACCGTTTTCGTCCCAGCATTTT.

V gene TRBV5-1 combines with J gene TRBJ2-7, with D possibly being TRBD2 (7 bases). The V gene's germline CDR1 is SGHRS and CDR2 YFSETQ. The CDR3 totals 14 residues. Deletions cut 5 bases from V and 7 bases from J, with 19 bases between. CDR3 nucleotide sequence: TGCGCCAGCAGTACGGGAACAGGGCGGGGGGAGCAGTACTTC. Encoded protein: CASSTGTGRGEQYF.

The rearrangement uses TRBV7-2 and TRBJ2-3; TRBD2 agrees at 8 bases. Per the germline V gene, CDR1 is SGHTA and CDR2 is FQGNSA. This CDR3 is built from 14 residues. V shed 4 bases, J shed 9 bases, and the junction held 9 bases outside the gene matches. The CDR3 protein is CASSYRAGEDTQYF. CDR3 sequence (DNA): TGTGCCAGCAGCTACCGAGCGGGAGAGGACACGCAGTATTTT.

This sequence joins TRBV12-2 and TRBJ1-3. TRBV12-2 is a documented pseudogene. The CDR3 is 21 residues long. For the CDR3, the DNA is TGTGCAAGTCGCTTAGCGCGCTACGGGACTGGCCCCGGTTCGGCCGGAAACACCATATATTTT. It codes for CASRLARYGTGPGSAGNTIYF.

V usage is TRBV29-1 and J usage is TRBJ2-7; 9 nucleotides align to TRBD1. CDR1 is SQVTM, CDR2 ANQGSEA, per germline. This CDR3 is 13 amino acids long. Germline trimming cut 7 bases from V and 5 bases from J; bases unmatched to any gene: 9. This chain's CDR3 is CSARGQGGNEQYF. CDR3 bases: TGCAGCGCCCGGGGACAGGGAGGGAACGAGCAGTACTTC.

The V gene is TRBV5-1, the J gene TRBJ2-5, with D perhaps being TRBD1 or TRBD2 (5 bases each). The V end was cut by 4 bases, the J end by 6 bases, with 19 bases between. Germline CDR1 is SGHRS and CDR2 is YFSETQ. The CDR3 totals 15 residues. The CDR3 protein is CASSPGGGFNKTQYF. In DNA, the CDR3 is TGCGCCAGCAGCCCGGGTGGGGGATTTAATAAGACCCAGTACTTC.

This clone was seen a handful of times. This chain links TRBV9 with TRBJ1-1, with D perhaps matching TRBD1 (6 bases). The CDR3 extends over 15 amino acids. Per the germline V gene, CDR1 is SGDLS and CDR2 is YYNGEE. V dropped 4 bases and J dropped 1 base, with 14 bases sitting between them. CDR3 DNA: TGTGCCAGCAGCTCCTCCGAGGACAGGAACACTGAAGCTTTCTTT. This encodes CASSSSEDRNTEAFF.

The chain employs TRBV24-1 and TRBJ2-3; D remains ambiguous. Trimming took off 0 bases at V and 5 bases at J, with 8 bases between the two ends. Germline V gene data show CDR1 as KGHDR and CDR2 as SFDVKD. The CDR3 length is 14 residues. The CDR3 nucleotides are TGTGCCACCAGTGATTTGGGGGTTGTAGATACGCAGTATTTT. Translated: CATSDLGVVDTQYF.

J is TRBJ2-1 and V is TRBV11-3, with D hard to call. Between the trimmed V and J ends, which lost 4 bases and 0 bases, there was a span of 7 bases. The CDR3 has 14 amino acids. Germline V CDR1 and CDR2: SGHNT, YENEEA. The CDR3 here is CASSSTSSYNEQFF. The CDR3, as DNA: TGTGCCAGCAGCTCTACAAGCTCCTACAATGAGCAGTTCTTC.

The chain has TRBV29-1 and TRBJ1-1; D not certain. Per germline, CDR1 SQVTM and CDR2 ANQGSEA. The CDR3 totals 13 residues. The germline V and J ends were trimmed by 4 bases and 5 bases, with 14 bases remaining between them. The CDR3 DNA sequence: TGCAGCGTTGCTTTACCTAGTCGGACTGAAGCTTTCTTT. It codes for CSVALPSRTEAFF.

The rearrangement uses TRBV7-9 and TRBJ2-1; TRBD2 aligns across 8 bases. Germline lookup yields CDR1 SEHNR and CDR2 FQNEAQ (reference sequence). There are 15 residues in the CDR3. With V trimmed by 5 bases and J by 3 bases, 6 bases remained unmatched. The CDR3 region is CASSDTSGFYNEQFF. CDR3 DNA sequence: TGTGCCAGCAGCGACACTAGCGGCTTCTACAATGAGCAGTTCTTC.

The chain recombines TRBV6-5 with TRBJ1-1; 10 bases match TRBD1. There are 14 residues in the CDR3. The V segment lost 6 bases and the J segment 3 bases; nucleotides outside the gene matches: 4. The V gene's germline CDR1 is MNHEY and CDR2 SVGAGI. The CDR3 loop is CASSHGTGDTEAFF. The CDR3 DNA follows: TGTGCCAGCAGCCACGGGACAGGGGACACTGAAGCTTTCTTT.

The chain uses TRBV10-3 and TRBJ2-1, with D perhaps TRBD2 (5 bases). This CDR3 contains 14 residues. V lost 0 bases and J 5 bases, leaving 8 bases between the germline ends. Germline V gene sequence: CDR1 ENHRY, CDR2 SYGVKD. CDR3 amino acids: CAISESSGNNEQFF. In nucleotides, the CDR3 is TGTGCCATCAGTGAGTCCAGCGGTAACAATGAGCAGTTCTTC.

The J gene is TRBJ1-1, the V gene TRBV2; D remains unclear. CDR1 and CDR2 from the germline V gene are SNHLY and FYNNEI. The CDR3 is made up of 13 amino acids. Deletions cut 7 bases from V and 0 bases from J, with 9 bases between. In DNA, the CDR3 is TGTGCCAGCAAAGGCTTCTTGAACACTGAAGCTTTCTTT. As protein: CASKGFLNTEAFF.

The chain is built from TRBV5-1 and TRBJ2-5, with 13 bases lining up with TRBD2. The CDR3 is made up of 16 amino acids. Looked up from germline, CDR1 is SGHRS and CDR2 is YFSETQ. V gave up 2 bases and J gave up 5 bases; unmatched junction bases: 6. CDR3 nucleotide sequence: TGCGCCAGCAGCTTTACTAGCGGGAGGGCCGTGGAGACCCAGTACTTC. It codes for CASSFTSGRAVETQYF.